This T cell receptor (beta chain) was documented in a study of brain metastases from non-small cell lung cancer. V shed 2 bases and J shed 4 bases, with 5 bases lying between them. CDR1 is MNHEY and CDR2 is SVGAGI in the germline V gene. This CDR3 is built from 12 residues. This table comes from immunoSEQ multiplex PCR, and its TCRdb copy is limited to in-frame clones, with some not included. This repertoire shows 1,500 to 2,000 clones, 88% found once; its top ten account for 4% to 5%. This receptor was taken from a donor aged 40 or older with non-small cell lung cancer. The specimen was tumor-adjacent normal tissue. The chain carries TRBV6-5 and TRBJ1-1, with D unclear. CDR3 protein: CASSYGGTEAFF. For the CDR3, the DNA is TGTGCCAGCAGTTACGGAGGCACTGAAGCTTTCTTT.